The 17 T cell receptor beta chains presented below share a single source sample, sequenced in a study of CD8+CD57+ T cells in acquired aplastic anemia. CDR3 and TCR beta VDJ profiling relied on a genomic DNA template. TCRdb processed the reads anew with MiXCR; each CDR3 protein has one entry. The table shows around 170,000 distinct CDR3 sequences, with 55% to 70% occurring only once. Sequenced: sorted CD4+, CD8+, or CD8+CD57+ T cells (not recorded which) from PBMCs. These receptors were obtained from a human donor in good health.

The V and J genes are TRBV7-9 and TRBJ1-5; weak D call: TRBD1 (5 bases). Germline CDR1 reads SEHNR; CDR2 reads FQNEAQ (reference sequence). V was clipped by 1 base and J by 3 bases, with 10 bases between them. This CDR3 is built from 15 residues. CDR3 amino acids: CASSLDWGDNQPQHF. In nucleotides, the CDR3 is TGTGCCAGCAGCTTAGATTGGGGGGACAATCAGCCCCAGCATTTT.

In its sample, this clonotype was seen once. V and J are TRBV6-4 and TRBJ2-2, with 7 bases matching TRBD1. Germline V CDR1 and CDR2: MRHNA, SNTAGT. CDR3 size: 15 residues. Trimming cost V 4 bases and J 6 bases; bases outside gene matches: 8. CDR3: CASSVGTDFSGELFF. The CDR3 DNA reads TGTGCCAGCAGTGTTGGGACAGATTTTTCCGGGGAGCTGTTTTTT.

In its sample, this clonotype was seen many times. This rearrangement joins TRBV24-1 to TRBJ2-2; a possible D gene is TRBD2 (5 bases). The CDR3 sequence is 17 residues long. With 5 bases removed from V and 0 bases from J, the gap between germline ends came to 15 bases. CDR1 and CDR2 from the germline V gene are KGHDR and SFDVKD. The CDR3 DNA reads TGTGCCACCAGTGGGAGGCCAGGCGGAGCGAACACCGGGGAGCTGTTTTTT. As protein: CATSGRPGGANTGELFF.

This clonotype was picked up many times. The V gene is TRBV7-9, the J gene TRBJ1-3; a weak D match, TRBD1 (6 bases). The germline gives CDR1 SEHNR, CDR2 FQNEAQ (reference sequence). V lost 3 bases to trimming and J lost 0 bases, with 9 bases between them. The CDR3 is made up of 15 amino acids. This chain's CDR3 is CASSLGAGSGNTIYF. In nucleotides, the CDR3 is TGTGCCAGCAGCTTGGGGGCCGGCTCTGGAAACACCATATATTTT.

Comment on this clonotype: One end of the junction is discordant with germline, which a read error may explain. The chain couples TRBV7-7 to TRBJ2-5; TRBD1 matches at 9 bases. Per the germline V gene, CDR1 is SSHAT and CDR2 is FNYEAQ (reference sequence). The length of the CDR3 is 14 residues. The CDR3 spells CASSKGDREETQYF. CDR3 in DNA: TGTGCTAGCAGCAAAGGGGACAGGGAAGAGACCCAGTACTTC. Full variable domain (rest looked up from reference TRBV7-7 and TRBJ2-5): GAGVSQSPRYKVTKRGQDVTLRCDPISSHATLYWYQQALGQGPEFLTYFNYEAQPDKSGLPSDRFSAERPEGSISTLTIQRTEQRDSAMYRCASSKGDREETQYFGPGTRLLVL.

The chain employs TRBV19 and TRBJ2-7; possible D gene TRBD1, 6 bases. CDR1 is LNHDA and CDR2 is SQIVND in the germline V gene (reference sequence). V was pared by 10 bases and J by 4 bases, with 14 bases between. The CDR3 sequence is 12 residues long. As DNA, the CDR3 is TGTGCCACCACAGGGTCGCTGTACGAGCAGTACTTC. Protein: CATTGSLYEQYF.

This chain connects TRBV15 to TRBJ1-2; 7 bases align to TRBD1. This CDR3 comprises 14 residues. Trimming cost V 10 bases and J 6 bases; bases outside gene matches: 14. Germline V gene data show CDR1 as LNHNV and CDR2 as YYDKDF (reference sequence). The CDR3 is CASSLIPGGDGYTF. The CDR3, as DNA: TGTGCCAGCAGTCTTATTCCAGGGGGAGATGGCTACACCTTC. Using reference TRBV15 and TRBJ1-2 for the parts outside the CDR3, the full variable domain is DAMVIQNPRYQVTQFGKPVTLSCSQTLNHNVMYWYQQKSSQAPKLLFHYYDKDFNNEADTPDNFQSRRPNTSFCFLDIRSPGLGDTAMYLCASSLIPGGDGYTFGSGTRLTVV.

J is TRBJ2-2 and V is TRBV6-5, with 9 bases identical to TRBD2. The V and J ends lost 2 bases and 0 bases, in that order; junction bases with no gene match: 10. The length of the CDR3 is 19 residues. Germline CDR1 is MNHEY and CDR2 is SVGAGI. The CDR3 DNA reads TGTGCCAGCAGTTACAGGGGATTAGCGGGAGTAGCGAACACCGGGGAGCTGTTTTTT. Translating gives CASSYRGLAGVANTGELFF.

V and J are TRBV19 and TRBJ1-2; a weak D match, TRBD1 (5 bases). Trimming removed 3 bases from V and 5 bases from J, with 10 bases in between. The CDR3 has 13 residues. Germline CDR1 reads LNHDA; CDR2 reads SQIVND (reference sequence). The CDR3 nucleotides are TGTGCCAGTAGTATTGACAGCTCGTATGGCTACACCTTC. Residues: CASSIDSSYGYTF.

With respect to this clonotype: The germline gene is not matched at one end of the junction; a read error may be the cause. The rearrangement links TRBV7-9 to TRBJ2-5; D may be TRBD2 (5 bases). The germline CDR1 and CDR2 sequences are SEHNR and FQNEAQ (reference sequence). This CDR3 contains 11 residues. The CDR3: CASSLGETQCF. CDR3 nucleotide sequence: TGTGCCAGCAGCTTGGGAGAGACCCAGTGCTTC.

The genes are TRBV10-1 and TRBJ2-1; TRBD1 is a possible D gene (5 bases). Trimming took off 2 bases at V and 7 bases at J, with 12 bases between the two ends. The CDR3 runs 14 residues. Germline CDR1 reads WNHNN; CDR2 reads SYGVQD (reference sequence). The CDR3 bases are TGCGCCAGCAGTGAGGTGGGGCTTCGGAATGAGCAGTTCTTC. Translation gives CASSEVGLRNEQFF.

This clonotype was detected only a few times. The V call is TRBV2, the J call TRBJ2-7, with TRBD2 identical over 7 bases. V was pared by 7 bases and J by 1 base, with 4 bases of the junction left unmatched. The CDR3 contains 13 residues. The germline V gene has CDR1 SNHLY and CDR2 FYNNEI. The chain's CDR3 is CASTGGGSYEQYF. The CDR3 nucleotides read TGTGCCAGCACTGGGGGAGGGTCCTACGAGCAGTACTTC.

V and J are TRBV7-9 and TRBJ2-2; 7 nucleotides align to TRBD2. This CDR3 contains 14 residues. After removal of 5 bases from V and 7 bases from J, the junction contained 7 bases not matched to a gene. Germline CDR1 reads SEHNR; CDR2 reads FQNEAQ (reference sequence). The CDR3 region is CASSPMRTSGELFF. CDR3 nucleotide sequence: TGTGCCAGCAGCCCGATGCGGACTAGCGGGGAGCTGTTTTTT.

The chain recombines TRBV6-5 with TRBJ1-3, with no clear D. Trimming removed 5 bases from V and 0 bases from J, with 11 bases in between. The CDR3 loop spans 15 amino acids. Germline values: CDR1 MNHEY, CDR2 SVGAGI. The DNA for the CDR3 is TGTGCCAGCAGTCCCCTGACACTCTCTGGAAACACCATATATTTT. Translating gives CASSPLTLSGNTIYF.

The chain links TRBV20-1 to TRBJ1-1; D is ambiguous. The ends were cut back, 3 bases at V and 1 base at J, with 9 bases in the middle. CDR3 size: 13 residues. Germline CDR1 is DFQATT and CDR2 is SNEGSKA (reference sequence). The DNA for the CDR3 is TGCAGTGCTAGTCGGGGAGGGAACACTGAAGCTTTCTTT. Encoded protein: CSASRGGNTEAFF.

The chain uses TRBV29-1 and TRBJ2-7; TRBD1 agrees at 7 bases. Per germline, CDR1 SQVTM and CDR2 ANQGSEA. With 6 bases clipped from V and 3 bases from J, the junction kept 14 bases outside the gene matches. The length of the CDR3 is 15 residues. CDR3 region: CSVAGTELSLYEQYF. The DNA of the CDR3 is TGCAGCGTAGCAGGGACAGAACTTAGCCTCTACGAGCAGTACTTC.

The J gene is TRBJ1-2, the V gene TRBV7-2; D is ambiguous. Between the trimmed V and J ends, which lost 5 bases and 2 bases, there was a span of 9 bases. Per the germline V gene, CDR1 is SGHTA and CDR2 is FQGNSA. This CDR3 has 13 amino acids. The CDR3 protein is CASSADVNYGYTF. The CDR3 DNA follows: TGTGCCAGCAGCGCGGACGTAAACTATGGCTACACCTTC.